These 11 T cell receptor beta chains share one sample of origin, sequenced in a study of T cell responses to AZD1222 COVID-19 vaccine. This table comes from immunoSEQ multiplex PCR, and its TCRdb copy is limited to in-frame clones, with some not included. The sample lists 90,000 or so clones, over 70% occurring once. Source: peripheral blood, taken on day 0 of AZD1222 vaccination. Source of these receptors: an adult in good health.

The CDR3 reads CASSLRGQGDTQYF. The CDR3 nucleotides are TGTGCCAGCAGCTTAAGGGGACAGGGGGATACGCAGTATTTT. The chain employs TRBV7-2 and TRBJ2-3, with TRBD1 matching 10 bases. This CDR3 comprises 14 residues. CDR1 SGHTA and CDR2 FQGNSA come from the germline V gene. The V gene end was trimmed by 2 bases and the J gene end by 6 bases; junction bases not matched to a gene: 2.

CDR3 sequence reads: CASSFAGNGYTF. The CDR3 nucleotides read TGTGCCAGCAGTTTTGCAGGGAATGGCTACACCTTC. The chain has TRBV12-3 or TRBV12-4 and TRBJ1-2; possibly TRBD1 for D (5 bases). Trimming left V 3 bases short and J 6 bases short, with 8 bases between. The CDR3 runs to 12 residues.

The rearrangement uses TRBV7-9 and TRBJ1-3, with D perhaps matching TRBD1 (6 bases). Deletions cut 2 bases from V and 0 bases from J, with 11 bases between. Germline V lookup: CDR1 SEHNR, CDR2 FQNEAQ (reference sequence). The CDR3 runs 16 residues. The CDR3 spells CASSLMGGNSGNTIYF. The CDR3 DNA follows: TGTGCCAGCAGCTTAATGGGGGGCAACTCTGGAAACACCATATATTTT.

The J gene is TRBJ1-6, the V gene TRBV7-9; 7 nucleotides align to TRBD1. Germline V lookup: CDR1 SEHNR, CDR2 FQNEAQ (reference sequence). V gave up 4 bases and J gave up 12 bases; unmatched junction bases: 3. There are 12 residues in the CDR3. This chain's CDR3 is CASSSRQGPLHF. CDR3 nucleotide sequence: TGTGCCAGCAGCTCTCGACAGGGACCCCTCCACTTT.

This chain joins TRBV15 and TRBJ2-7; tentatively, D is TRBD1 or TRBD2 (6 bases each). Trimming removed 0 bases at V and 9 bases at J, with 15 bases between. Germline V gene data show CDR1 as LNHNV and CDR2 as YYDKDF (reference sequence). There are 14 residues in the CDR3. The CDR3 is CATSRDKQGGGQYF. The CDR3 bases are TGTGCCACCAGCAGAGATAAACAGGGAGGTGGGCAGTACTTC.

The rearrangement joins TRBV12-3 or TRBV12-4 to TRBJ2-1, with no clear D. The CDR3 is 11 amino acids. V gave up 6 bases and J gave up 3 bases, with 3 bases separating them. The CDR3 loop reads CASRSYNEQFF. The CDR3 DNA reads as TGTGCCAGCAGGAGCTACAATGAGCAGTTCTTC.

In its sample, this clone was seen a few times. The V and J genes are TRBV3-1 (or the pseudogene TRBV3-2) and TRBJ1-5; D unclear. The V end lost 0 bases, the J end lost 9 bases, and 6 bases lay between the germline ends. Germline V gene data show CDR1 as LGHDT and CDR2 as YNNKEL (reference sequence). This CDR3 is built from 12 residues. CDR3 sequence: CASSQESGPQHF. In DNA, the CDR3 is TGTGCCAGCAGCCAAGAGTCGGGGCCCCAGCATTTT.

V and J are TRBV2 and TRBJ1-5; D is possibly TRBD1 (5 bases). The CDR3 has 13 amino acids. The germline V and J ends were trimmed by 5 bases and 4 bases, with 9 bases remaining between them. The V gene's germline CDR1 is SNHLY and CDR2 FYNNEI. The CDR3 loop is CASSRGVNQPQHF. For the CDR3, the DNA is TGTGCCAGCAGTAGAGGGGTTAATCAGCCCCAGCATTTT.

Only one count was recorded for this clone. The CDR3 DNA sequence: TGTGCCAGCAGTGAAGAGCTTTTCTTTGGCACCTCCTACGAGCAGTACTTC. This gives the protein CASSEELFFGTSYEQYF. The rearrangement uses TRBV6-1 and TRBJ2-7; no firm D call. The germline V gene has CDR1 MNHNS and CDR2 SASEGT. With 1 base removed from V and 0 bases from J, the gap between germline ends came to 16 bases. This CDR3 is 17 amino acids long.

The V call is TRBV7-8, the J call TRBJ1-1; possibly TRBD1 for D (5 bases). V was cut by 2 bases and J by 1 base, with 11 bases left in between. Germline loops: CDR1 SGHVS, CDR2 FQNEAQ. The CDR3 sequence is 15 residues long. The CDR3 DNA sequence: TGTGCCAGCAGCTTAAGTGTGGGGCCGAACACTGAAGCTTTCTTT. This encodes CASSLSVGPNTEAFF.

The J gene is TRBJ1-2, the V gene TRBV6-5; 11 nucleotides line up with TRBD1. Germline assignment: CDR1 MNHEY and CDR2 SVGAGI. The junction had 2 bases not matched to a gene; V was cut back by 7 bases and J by 4 bases. CDR3 length: 13 residues. The CDR3 region is CASTGTGGYGYTF. In DNA, the CDR3 is TGTGCCAGCACCGGGACAGGGGGCTATGGCTACACCTTC.